This T cell receptor beta chain was sequenced for a study of OX40 agonist ivuxolimab in advanced cancers. Overall study context: Patients took ivuxolimab, an agonistic anti-OX40 (CD134) antibody. Study-level findings and limits: Researchers report that CD8+ T cells had, on average, more expanded clones than CD4+. The study found among the lowest clonal expansion in partial responders at 0.1-3.0 mg/kg.

This CDR3 contains 13 residues. In germline, CDR1 is SGHNT, CDR2 YENEEA. V was shortened by 8 bases and J by 10 bases, with 18 bases between the two germline ends. About this clone: What it binds is not known.

Only in-frame clones appear in the TCRdb table, and some are missing; sequencing was by immunoSEQ multiplex PCR. Of about 93,000 clones listed, about 90% were seen once; the top ten hold 0.45% to 0.6%. Material: CD4+ or CD8+ T cells sorted from blood, obtained in a trial of the OX40 agonist ivuxolimab. The TCR originated in an adult with an advanced solid tumor such as melanoma, head and neck, liver or kidney cancer. The chain uses TRBV11-3 and TRBJ2-1; possible D gene TRBD1, 5 bases. This CDR3 reads CASSGGRKGEQFF. CDR3 DNA: TGTGCCAGCTCAGGTGGGCGAAAGGGGGAGCAGTTCTTC.